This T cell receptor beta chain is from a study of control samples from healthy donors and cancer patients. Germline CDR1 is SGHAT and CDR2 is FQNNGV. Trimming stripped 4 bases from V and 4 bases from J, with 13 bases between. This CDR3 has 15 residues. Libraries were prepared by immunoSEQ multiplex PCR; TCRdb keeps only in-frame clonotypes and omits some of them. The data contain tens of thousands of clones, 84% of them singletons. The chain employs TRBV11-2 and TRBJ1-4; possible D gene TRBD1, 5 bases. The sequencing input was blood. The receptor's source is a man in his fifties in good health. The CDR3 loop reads CASSSPGPINEKLFF. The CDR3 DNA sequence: TGTGCCAGCAGCTCTCCGGGACCGATTAATGAAAAACTGTTTTTT.